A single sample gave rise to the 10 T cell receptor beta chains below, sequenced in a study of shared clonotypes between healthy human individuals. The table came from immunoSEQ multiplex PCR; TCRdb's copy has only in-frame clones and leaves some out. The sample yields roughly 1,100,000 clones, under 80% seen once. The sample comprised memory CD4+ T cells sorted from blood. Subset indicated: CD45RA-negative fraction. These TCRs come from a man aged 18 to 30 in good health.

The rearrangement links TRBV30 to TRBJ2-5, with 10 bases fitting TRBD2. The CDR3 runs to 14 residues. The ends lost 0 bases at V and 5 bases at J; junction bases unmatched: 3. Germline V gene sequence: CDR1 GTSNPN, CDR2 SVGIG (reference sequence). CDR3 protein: CAWSVKAGGETQYF. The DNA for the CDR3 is TGTGCCTGGAGTGTAAAAGCGGGAGGGGAGACCCAGTACTTC. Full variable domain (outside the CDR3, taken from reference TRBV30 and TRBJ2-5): SQTIHQWPATLVQPVGSPLSLECTVEGTSNPNLYWYRQAAGRGLQLLFYSVGIGQISSEVPQNLSASRPQDRQFILSSKKLLLSDSGFYLCAWSVKAGGETQYFGPGTRLLVL.

CDR3: CASSIGSLWRGTDTQYF. CDR3 bases: TGTGCCAGTAGTATAGGGTCCCTCTGGCGGGGCACAGATACGCAGTATTTT. This chain links TRBV19 with TRBJ2-3; a possible D gene is TRBD2 (5 bases). This CDR3 is 17 amino acids long. Trimming cost V 1 base and J 1 base, with 15 bases left between them. From germline, CDR1 is LNHDA and CDR2 SQIVND (reference sequence).

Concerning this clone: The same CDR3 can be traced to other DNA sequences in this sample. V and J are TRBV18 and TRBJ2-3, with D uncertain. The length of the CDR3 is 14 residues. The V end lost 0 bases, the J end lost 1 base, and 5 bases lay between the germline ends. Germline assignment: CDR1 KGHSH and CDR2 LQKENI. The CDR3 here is CASSPPSGTDTQYF. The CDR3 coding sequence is TGTGCCAGCTCACCACCGTCGGGCACAGATACGCAGTATTTT.

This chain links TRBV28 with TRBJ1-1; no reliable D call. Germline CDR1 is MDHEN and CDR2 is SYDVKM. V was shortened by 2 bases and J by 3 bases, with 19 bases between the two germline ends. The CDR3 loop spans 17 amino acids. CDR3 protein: CASSLPVSGQEDTEAFF. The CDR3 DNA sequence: TGTGCCAGCAGTTTACCCGTAAGTGGGCAGGAGGACACTGAAGCTTTCTTT.

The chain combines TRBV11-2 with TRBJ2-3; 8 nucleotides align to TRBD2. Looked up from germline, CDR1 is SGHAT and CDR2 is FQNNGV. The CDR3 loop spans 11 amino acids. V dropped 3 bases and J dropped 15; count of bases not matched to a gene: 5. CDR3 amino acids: CASSFSGGAYF. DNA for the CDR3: TGTGCCAGCAGCTTTTCGGGGGGGGCCTATTTT.

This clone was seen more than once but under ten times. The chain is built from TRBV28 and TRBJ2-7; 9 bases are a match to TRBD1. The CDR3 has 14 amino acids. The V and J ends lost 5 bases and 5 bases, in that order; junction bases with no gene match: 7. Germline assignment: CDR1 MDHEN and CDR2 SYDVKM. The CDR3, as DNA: TGTGCCAGCAGTCGGGGACAGGGTCGCAACGAGCAGTACTTC. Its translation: CASSRGQGRNEQYF.

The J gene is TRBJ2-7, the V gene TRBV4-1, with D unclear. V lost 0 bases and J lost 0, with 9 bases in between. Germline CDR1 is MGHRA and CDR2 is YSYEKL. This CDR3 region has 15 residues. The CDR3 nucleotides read TGCGCCAGCAGCCAAGAGGGGAAAGGCTCCTACGAGCAGTACTTC. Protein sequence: CASSQEGKGSYEQYF.

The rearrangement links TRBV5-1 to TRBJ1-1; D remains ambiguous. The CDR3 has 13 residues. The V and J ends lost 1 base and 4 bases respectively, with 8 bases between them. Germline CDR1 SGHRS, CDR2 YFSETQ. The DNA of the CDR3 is TGCGCCAGCAGCTTGAGGCAGCGCACTGAAGCTTTCTTT. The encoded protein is CASSLRQRTEAFF.

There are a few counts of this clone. The CDR3 DNA reads as TGTGCCAGTAGTGAACAGGCGGGCAATCAGCCCCAGCATTTT. It specifies CASSEQAGNQPQHF. This chain links TRBV19 with TRBJ1-5; a weak D match, TRBD1 (5 bases). This CDR3 has 14 amino acids. CDR1 and CDR2 from the germline V gene are LNHDA and SQIVND (reference sequence). The V and J ends lost 5 bases and 2 bases respectively, with 10 bases between them.

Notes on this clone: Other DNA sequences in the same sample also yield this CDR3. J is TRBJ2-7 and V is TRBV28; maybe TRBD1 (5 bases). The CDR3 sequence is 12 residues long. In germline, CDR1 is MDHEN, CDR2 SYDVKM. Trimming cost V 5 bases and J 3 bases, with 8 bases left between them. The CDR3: CASSLQGYEQYF. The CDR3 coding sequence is TGTGCCAGCAGTCTCCAGGGCTACGAGCAGTACTTC. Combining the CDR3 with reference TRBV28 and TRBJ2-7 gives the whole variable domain DVKVTQSSRYLVKRTGEKVFLECVQDMDHENMFWYRQDPGLGLRLIYFSYDVKMKEKGDIPEGYSVSREKKERFSLILESASTNQTSMYLCASSLQGYEQYFGPGTRLTVT.